The 3 T cell receptor beta chains given below trace back to one sample, sequenced in a study of spatial heterogeneity in lung cancer. General observations from the study: Mutation counts in tumors were tracked by counts of expanded intratumoral alpha and beta TCRs.

TCRdb itself ran the 5' RACE reads through MiXCR, one entry per CDR3 protein. The sample has about 25,000 distinct CDR3 sequences; approximately 8.8% are singletons. Time point defined: sample taken at primary tumor resection. What these receptors recognize is not known. The specimen was lung tumor tissue, collected at surgery. Source of these receptors: a male donor with early-stage non-small cell lung cancer.

This clonotype was detected only a few times. This chain links TRBV20-1 with TRBJ2-3, with unresolved D. V lost 3 bases, J lost 3 bases, and 10 bases lay in between. The CDR3 runs to 13 residues. Germline lookup yields CDR1 DFQATT and CDR2 SNEGSKA (reference sequence). CDR3 bases: TGCAGTGCTAGGGCTCCCGGGACAGATACGCAGTATTTT. It translates to CSARAPGTDTQYF.

This clonotype was seen more than once but under ten times. The rearrangement joins TRBV27 to TRBJ2-2; no clear D. CDR1 is MNHEY, CDR2 SMNVEV, per germline (reference sequence). Trimming removed 3 bases from V and 2 bases from J, with 7 bases in between. This CDR3 has 14 residues. As DNA, the CDR3 is TGTGCCAGCAGTTTCATATTCAACACCGGGGAGCTGTTTTTT. Amino acid sequence: CASSFIFNTGELFF.

This clonotype was picked up many times. J is TRBJ2-2 and V is TRBV6-1; 9 nucleotides align to TRBD2. The germline V gene encodes CDR1 MNHNS and CDR2 SASEGT. V dropped 0 bases and J dropped 1; count of bases not matched to a gene: 3. The CDR3 extends over 17 amino acids. For the CDR3, the DNA is TGTGCCAGCAGTGAAGCTCAAGCGGGGGGGAACACCGGGGAGCTGTTTTTT. Translated, it gives CASSEAQAGGNTGELFF.